This TCR beta chain derives from a study of control samples from healthy donors and cancer patients. Profiling relied on immunoSEQ multiplex PCR, and the TCRdb table lists in-frame clones only, not all of them. The sample lists about 410,000 clones, roughly 90% occurring once. The CDR3 is 15 residues long. CDR1 and CDR2 from the germline V gene are SGHRS and YFSETQ. Trimming removed 1 base from V and 2 bases from J, with 13 bases in between. Sequenced: PBMCs. The clonotype originates from a middle-aged man with head and neck cancer. The chain links TRBV5-1 to TRBJ2-7, with D tentatively TRBD1 (5 bases). CDR3 DNA: TGCGCCAGCAGCTTGAGCTCAGGGTCGGCCTACGAGCAGTACTTC. It yields the protein CASSLSSGSAYEQYF.